This T cell receptor beta chain is from a study of blood T cells in healthy people across ages. Study background: Researchers report that template switching captured about one barcoded beta molecule per two T cells.

Whole-study results and caveats: Diversity was estimated from one million T cells, and these estimates were considered underestimates.

Germline V gene lookup returns CDR1 MNHEY and CDR2 SVGEGT. Deletions cut 6 bases from V and 5 bases from J, with 11 bases between. This CDR3 is 13 amino acids long. In its sample, this clonotype was seen once. Antigen unknown. Primers used in a second PCR of roughly 7 to 12 cycles were a sample-barcoded 5' primer and a J-beta primer mix. TCRdb passed the 5' RACE reads through MiXCR, listing each CDR3 protein once. This sample has hundreds of thousands of distinct CDR3 sequences, with over 40% found just once. There were at least 5 micrograms of total RNA extracted from every sample. Specimen: blood. The chain is built from TRBV6-2 or TRBV6-3 and TRBJ1-5, with D hard to call. The receptor's source is a woman of 80 years or more in good health. In DNA, the CDR3 is TGTGCCAGCAGGGACTGGCGGGATCAGCCCCAGCATTTT. As protein: CASRDWRDQPQHF.